The following is a TCR beta chain sequence with its context. Its matching antigen is unknown. The sample comes from a study of shared clonotypes between healthy human individuals. On the study more broadly: Participating donors consisted of two women and a few men aged 18 to 49. A donor's plate count was three for CD4 naive and three for CD4 memory; CD8 naive had two and CD8 memory one.

Study-wide results and caveats: Around 5.4% of naive CD4 clonotypes were common to several donors.

Assay runs were performed at deep level. Generated by immunoSEQ multiplex PCR, the TCRdb table keeps only in-frame clones and is missing some. The top ten hold about 0.32% of the sample, which has about 380,000 clones, 96% seen once. Sequencing was carried out using memory CD8+ T cells sorted from blood. Subset given: CD45RO+ cells pooled with CCR7-negative TemRA cells. This sequence was found in a young man in good health.

The CDR3 DNA follows: TGTGCCAGCAGCCCAGGGGGGGACAGGGGGATCACAGATACGCAGTATTTT. Residues: CASSPGGDRGITDTQYF. The rearrangement links TRBV7-9 to TRBJ2-3, with 11 bases identical to TRBD1. With 5 bases clipped from V and 2 bases from J, the junction kept 9 bases outside the gene matches. This CDR3 is 17 amino acids long. Germline-derived CDR1 and CDR2 are SEHNR and FQNEAQ (reference sequence).